This passage covers 28 T cell receptor beta chains from one sample sequenced in a study of low-dose radiotherapy and immunotherapy resistance in tumors. Alpha- and beta-chain coverage of first-strand cDNA came from TRAV- and TRBV-specific primers. Both a constant-region primer and a V-primer adapter served to amplify TCRs across roughly 20 PCR cycles. TCRdb redid the calling of the reads with MiXCR, one entry per CDR3 protein. Of 10,000 to 15,000 distinct CDR3 sequences in the sample, roughly 80% are singletons; the top ten hold about 3%. The receptors derive from a human donor with advanced metastatic prostate, ovarian, gallbladder or colorectal cancer (not recorded which). This table probably holds off-target reads from a library built for another chain.

The rearrangement joins TRBV5-1 to TRBJ2-1; D gene unclear. Germline V CDR1 and CDR2: SGHRS, YFSETQ. The CDR3 totals 15 residues. Trimming left V 3 bases short and J 1 base short, with 11 bases between. The chain's CDR3 is CASSSDQGSYNEQFF. Here the CDR3 DNA reads TGCGCCAGCAGCTCGGACCAAGGGTCCTACAATGAGCAGTTCTTC.

The chain recombines TRBV12-5 with TRBJ2-1; 9 nucleotides line up with TRBD2. The CDR3 has 15 residues. CDR1 and CDR2 (germline): LGHNT, FRNRAP. V dropped 1 base and J dropped 6; count of bases not matched to a gene: 4. The CDR3 reads CASGLAGTSFNEQFF. The CDR3 DNA is TGTGCTAGTGGTTTGGCCGGGACTAGCTTCAATGAGCAGTTCTTC.

The CDR3 DNA reads TGTGCCAGCAGCCAGGCCGGGCTATACAATGAGCAGTTCTTC. Encoded protein: CASSQAGLYNEQFF. This chain connects TRBV3-1 to TRBJ2-1; D gene uncertain. CDR1 LGHDT and CDR2 YNNKEL come from the germline V gene (reference sequence). CDR3 size: 14 residues. Trimming left V 3 bases short and J 4 bases short, with 10 bases between.

The chain is built from TRBV3-1 and TRBJ1-3; no reliable D call. CDR1 LGHDT and CDR2 YNNKEL come from the germline V gene (reference sequence). The CDR3 consists of 13 residues. V gave up 4 bases and J gave up 4 bases, with 8 bases separating them. Here the CDR3 DNA reads TGTGCCAGCAGCCCCCGTTCGGGAAACACCATATATTTT. This encodes CASSPRSGNTIYF.

This clonotype was counted a few times. This sequence joins TRBV7-2 and TRBJ2-1; 7 nucleotides match TRBD1. The CDR3 has 15 amino acids. Germline loops: CDR1 SGHTA, CDR2 FQGNSA. V was clipped by 5 bases and J by 4 bases; unmatched bases: 8. The CDR3 here is CASSTTGQSYNEQFF. The CDR3 nucleotides are TGTGCCAGCAGCACGACAGGGCAGTCTTACAATGAGCAGTTCTTC.

J is TRBJ2-2 and V is TRBV6-2 or TRBV6-3, with TRBD1 identical over 9 bases. CDR1 is MNHEY and CDR2 is SVGEGT in the germline V gene. This CDR3 contains 15 residues. The junction had 6 bases not matched to a gene; V was cut back by 6 bases and J by 4 bases. The CDR3 loop is CASSRTGGGTGELFF. The CDR3 nucleotides are TGTGCCAGCAGCCGAACAGGGGGCGGCACCGGGGAGCTGTTTTTT.

The rearrangement joins TRBV29-1 to TRBJ1-2; D perhaps matches TRBD1 (6 bases). Looked up from germline, CDR1 is SQVTM and CDR2 is ANQGSEA. The CDR3 length is 11 residues. The V gene lost 5 bases and the J gene lost 8 bases, with 12 bases spanning the gap. In DNA, the CDR3 is TGCAGCGTTTTGGGGGCGCACGGCTACACCTTC. It is translated as CSVLGAHGYTF.

This clonotype was seen just once. V gene TRBV5-6 combines with J gene TRBJ2-1; 9 positions agree with TRBD2. The CDR3 is 15 residues long. With V trimmed by 2 bases and J by 6 bases, 6 bases remained unmatched. The germline CDR1 and CDR2 sequences are SGHDT and YYEEEE. The CDR3 sequence is CASSLSSGRPNEQFF. CDR3 in DNA: TGTGCCAGCAGCTTATCGAGCGGGAGGCCCAATGAGCAGTTCTTC.

CDR3 sequence: CASSLLAGDPGQYF. For the CDR3, the DNA is TGTGCCAGCAGTTTACTAGCGGGAGATCCTGGGCAGTACTTC. The chain couples TRBV28 to TRBJ2-7, with TRBD2 matching over 10 bases. The CDR3 has 14 amino acids. Germline CDR1 MDHEN, CDR2 SYDVKM. Trimming removed 2 bases from V and 9 bases from J; junction bases left unmatched: 7.

The rearrangement links TRBV28 to TRBJ2-3, with D perhaps matching TRBD1 (5 bases). Germline V lookup: CDR1 MDHEN, CDR2 SYDVKM. CDR3 length: 16 residues. With 5 bases removed from V and 0 bases from J, the gap between germline ends came to 15 bases. The CDR3, as DNA: TGTGCCAGCAGTACGGCAGACAGTAGAAGCACAGATACGCAGTATTTT. Its protein is CASSTADSRSTDTQYF.

V usage is TRBV10-3 and J usage is TRBJ2-3; 7 nucleotides align to TRBD1. Germline V gene sequence: CDR1 ENHRY, CDR2 SYGVKD. The CDR3 length is 15 residues. Unmatched junction bases numbered 7, after V lost 5 bases and J lost 2 bases. The CDR3 DNA sequence: TGTGCCATCAGTCCTACCGGGACAGACACAGATACGCAGTATTTT. It specifies CAISPTGTDTDTQYF.

The V gene is TRBV28, the J gene TRBJ2-5; D gene uncertain. CDR1 MDHEN and CDR2 SYDVKM come from the germline V gene. The V end lost 4 bases, the J end lost 5 bases, and 8 bases lay between the germline ends. CDR3 size: 12 residues. CDR3 in amino acids: CASSSFSETQYF. The CDR3 DNA sequence: TGTGCCAGCAGTTCCTTTAGTGAGACCCAGTACTTC.

This chain uses TRBV19 with TRBJ2-3; the D gene could be TRBD1 or TRBD2 (6 bases each). V lost 7 bases and J lost 7, with 15 bases in between. The germline V gene has CDR1 LNHDA and CDR2 SQIVND (reference sequence). CDR3 length equals 13 residues. The CDR3 loop is CASTRGGGNTQYF. The CDR3 DNA sequence: TGTGCCAGTACTCGAGGAGGGGGGAATACGCAGTATTTT.

The J gene is TRBJ1-2, the V gene TRBV5-1, with 9 nucleotides matching TRBD1. The V gene end was trimmed by 3 bases and the J gene end by 2 bases; junction bases not matched to a gene: 5. The CDR3 consists of 15 residues. Germline CDR1 reads SGHRS; CDR2 reads YFSETQ. Here the CDR3 DNA reads TGCGCCAGCAGCTCGGGACAGGGAACAAACTATGGCTACACCTTC. Translated: CASSSGQGTNYGYTF.

J is TRBJ1-1 and V is TRBV18; a weak D match, TRBD1 (5 bases). CDR1 and CDR2 from the germline V gene are KGHSH and LQKENI. This CDR3 is 16 amino acids long. V lost 3 bases and J lost 4, with 18 bases in between. The CDR3 here is CASSPVFQGGFTEAFF. As DNA, the CDR3 is TGTGCCAGCTCACCGGTATTTCAGGGAGGGTTCACTGAAGCTTTCTTT.

The V gene is TRBV5-1, the J gene TRBJ2-3; D call uncertain. From germline, CDR1 is SGHRS and CDR2 YFSETQ. V lost 4 bases and J lost 6, with 12 bases in between. This CDR3 is built from 13 residues. CDR3 amino acids: CASSTQAADTQYF. The CDR3 DNA follows: TGCGCCAGCAGCACCCAGGCTGCGGATACGCAGTATTTT. Combining the CDR3 with reference TRBV5-1 and TRBJ2-3 gives the whole variable domain KAGVTQTPRYLIKTRGQQVTLSCSPISGHRSVSWYQQTPGQGLQFLFEYFSETQRNKGNFPGRFSGRQFSNSRSEMNVSTLELGDSALYLCASSTQAADTQYFGPGTRLTVL.

This chain joins TRBV29-1 and TRBJ1-3; no firm D call. Trimming cost V 3 bases and J 4 bases, with 7 bases left between them. The germline V gene has CDR1 SQVTM and CDR2 ANQGSEA. The CDR3 has 12 residues. CDR3 in amino acids: CSVDSGGNTIYF. The DNA of the CDR3 is TGCAGCGTTGACAGCGGGGGAAACACCATATATTTT.

The V gene is TRBV9, the J gene TRBJ1-2; D not resolved. V lost 2 bases, J lost 4 bases, and 12 bases lay in between. The germline V gene has CDR1 SGDLS and CDR2 YYNGEE. This CDR3 has 14 amino acids. As DNA, the CDR3 is TGTGCCAGCAGCGTCTTGGACGACACCTATGGCTACACCTTC. It encodes CASSVLDDTYGYTF.

The V call is TRBV28, the J call TRBJ2-1, with D maybe TRBD2 (8 bases). The V end was cut by 5 bases, the J end by 7 bases, with 21 bases between. CDR1 and CDR2 (germline): MDHEN, SYDVKM. This CDR3 contains 16 residues. The CDR3 region has the DNA TGTGCCAGCAGTATGGGAGGGGGCGGGAGGATGAATGAGCAGTTCTTC. As protein: CASSMGGGGRMNEQFF.

The chain combines TRBV3-1 with TRBJ2-2, with D possibly being TRBD2 (5 bases). This CDR3 is built from 13 residues. V lost 5 bases to trimming and J lost 5 bases, with 9 bases between them. The V gene's germline CDR1 is LGHDT and CDR2 YNNKEL (reference sequence). The CDR3 protein is CASSTGDTGELFF. In DNA form, the CDR3 reads TGTGCCAGCAGCACCGGGGATACCGGGGAGCTGTTTTTT.

The V and J genes are TRBV4-3 and TRBJ2-3, with D perhaps matching TRBD1 or TRBD2 (5 bases each). Germline loops: CDR1 LGHNA, CDR2 YSLEER. V gave up 3 bases and J gave up 5 bases, with 15 bases separating them. CDR3 length equals 15 residues. The CDR3 spells CASSQGRSGRDTQYF. The CDR3 DNA reads TGCGCCAGCAGCCAGGGGCGTTCGGGGAGAGATACGCAGTATTTT.

The rearrangement uses TRBV19 and TRBJ1-5; no definite D call. The CDR3 extends over 15 amino acids. The germline V and J ends were trimmed by 4 bases and 6 bases, with 16 bases remaining between them. CDR1 and CDR2 from the germline V gene are LNHDA and SQIVND (reference sequence). The CDR3 DNA reads as TGTGCCAGTAGTAAAAGCTGGGGTCCATCTCAGCCCCAGCATTTT. This sequence encodes CASSKSWGPSQPQHF.

The gene calls are TRBV29-1 and TRBJ1-3, with 8 positions matching TRBD1. V trimming: 7 bases; J trimming: 4 bases; junction bases outside the gene matches: 12. The CDR3 runs to 15 residues. The germline CDR1 and CDR2 sequences are SQVTM and ANQGSEA. Here the CDR3 DNA reads TGCAGCGGACAAACAGGGGGACATTTCGGAAACACCATATATTTT. It encodes CSGQTGGHFGNTIYF.

V is TRBV4-3 and J is TRBJ2-6, with a weak D call TRBD1 (5 bases). The CDR3 has 21 residues. Trimming left V 4 bases short and J 0 bases short, with 25 bases between. From germline, CDR1 is LGHNA and CDR2 YSLEER. The DNA of the CDR3 is TGCGCCAGCAGCCGCCATTTAAAGTTCACAGGTACCGGCTCTGGGGCCAACGTCCTGACTTTC. This encodes CASSRHLKFTGTGSGANVLTF.

V usage is TRBV29-1 and J usage is TRBJ2-7, with unresolved D. V was pared by 4 bases and J by 3 bases, with 10 bases between. Germline V CDR1 and CDR2: SQVTM, ANQGSEA. The CDR3 contains 12 residues. CDR3 residues: CSVGAVGYEQYF. DNA of the CDR3: TGCAGCGTTGGGGCAGTGGGCTACGAGCAGTACTTC.

The chain couples TRBV20-1 to TRBJ2-3, with D perhaps matching TRBD2 (5 bases). Looked up from germline, CDR1 is DFQATT and CDR2 is SNEGSKA (reference sequence). Trimming took 6 bases from V and 0 from J, leaving 16 bases between them. This CDR3 has 15 amino acids. The CDR3 protein is CSAPDWRLSTDTQYF. The CDR3 DNA is TGCAGTGCCCCGGACTGGCGCCTAAGCACAGATACGCAGTATTTT.

V is TRBV7-2 and J is TRBJ1-2, with 7 bases lining up with TRBD1. The germline CDR1 and CDR2 sequences are SGHTA and FQGNSA. The V and J ends lost 4 bases and 8 bases, in that order; junction bases with no gene match: 7. The CDR3 is made up of 13 amino acids. This chain's CDR3 is CASSSDRARGYTF. In DNA, the CDR3 is TGTGCCAGCAGCTCTGACAGGGCTCGGGGCTACACCTTC. Filled out from reference TRBV7-2 and TRBJ1-2, the complete variable domain reads GAGVSQSPSNKVTEKGKDVELRCDPISGHTALYWYRQSLGQGLEFLIYFQGNSAPDKSGLPSDRFSAERTGGSVSTLTIQRTQQEDSAVYLCASSSDRARGYTFGSGTRLTVV.

This clonotype was seen once. This chain uses TRBV27 with TRBJ1-3, with D perhaps matching TRBD1 (5 bases). The V and J ends lost 3 bases and 0 bases respectively, with 12 bases between them. The germline V gene has CDR1 MNHEY and CDR2 SMNVEV (reference sequence). The CDR3 loop spans 16 amino acids. The CDR3 nucleotides read TGTGCCAGCAGTTTTAGCGGGGCCAGCTCTGGAAACACCATATATTTT. It specifies CASSFSGASSGNTIYF.